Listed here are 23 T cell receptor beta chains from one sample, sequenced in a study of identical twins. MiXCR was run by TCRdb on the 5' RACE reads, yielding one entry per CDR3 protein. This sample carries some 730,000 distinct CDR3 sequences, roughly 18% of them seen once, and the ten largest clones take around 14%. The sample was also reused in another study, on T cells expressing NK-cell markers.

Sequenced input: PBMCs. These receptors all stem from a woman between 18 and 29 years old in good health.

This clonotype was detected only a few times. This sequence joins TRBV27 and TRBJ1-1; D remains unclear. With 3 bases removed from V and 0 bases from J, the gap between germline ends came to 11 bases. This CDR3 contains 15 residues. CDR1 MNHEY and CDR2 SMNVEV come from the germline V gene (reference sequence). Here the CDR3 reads CASSFKGSMNTEAFF. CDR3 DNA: TGTGCCAGCAGTTTTAAGGGATCAATGAACACTGAAGCTTTCTTT.

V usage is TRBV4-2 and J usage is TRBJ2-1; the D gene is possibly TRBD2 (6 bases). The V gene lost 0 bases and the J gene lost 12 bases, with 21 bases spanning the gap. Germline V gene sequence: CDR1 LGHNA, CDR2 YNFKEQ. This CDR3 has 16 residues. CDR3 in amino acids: CASSQDYERASLGQFF. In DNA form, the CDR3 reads TGTGCCAGCAGCCAAGATTACGAGCGGGCTTCGTTGGGGCAGTTCTTC.

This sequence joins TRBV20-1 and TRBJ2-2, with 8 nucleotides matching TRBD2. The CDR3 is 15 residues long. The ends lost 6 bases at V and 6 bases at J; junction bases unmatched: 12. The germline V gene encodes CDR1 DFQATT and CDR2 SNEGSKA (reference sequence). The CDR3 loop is CSAPPPGLAAGELFF. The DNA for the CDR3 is TGCAGTGCACCGCCTCCTGGACTAGCAGCCGGGGAGCTGTTTTTT.

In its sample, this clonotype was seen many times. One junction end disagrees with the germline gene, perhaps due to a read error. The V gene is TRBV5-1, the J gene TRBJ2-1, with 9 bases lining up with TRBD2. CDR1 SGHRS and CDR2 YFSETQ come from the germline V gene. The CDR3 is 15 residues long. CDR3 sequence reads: CASSLGSGGYNEQFF. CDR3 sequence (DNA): TGTGCCAGCAGCTTAGGTAGCGGGGGATACAATGAGCAGTTCTTC.

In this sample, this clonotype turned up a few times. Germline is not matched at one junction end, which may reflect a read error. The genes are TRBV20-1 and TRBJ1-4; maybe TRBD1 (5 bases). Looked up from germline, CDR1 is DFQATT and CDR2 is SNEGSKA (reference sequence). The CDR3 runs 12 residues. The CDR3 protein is CSAAGRNGKLFF. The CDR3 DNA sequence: TGCAGTGCCGCGGGACGTAATGGAAAACTGTTTTTT.

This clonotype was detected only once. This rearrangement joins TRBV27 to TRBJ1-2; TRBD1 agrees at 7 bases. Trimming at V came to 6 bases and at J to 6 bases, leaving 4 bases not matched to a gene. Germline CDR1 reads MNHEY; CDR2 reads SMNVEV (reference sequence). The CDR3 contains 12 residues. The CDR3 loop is CASSTGDHGYTF. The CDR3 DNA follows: TGTGCCAGCAGCACAGGGGATCATGGCTACACCTTC.

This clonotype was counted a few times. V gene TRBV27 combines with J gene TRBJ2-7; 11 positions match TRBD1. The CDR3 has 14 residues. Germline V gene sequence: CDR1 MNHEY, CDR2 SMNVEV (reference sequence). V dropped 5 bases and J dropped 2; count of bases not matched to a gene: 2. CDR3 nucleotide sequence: TGTGCCAGCAGTGCGGACAGGGGGCCCTACGAGCAGTACTTC. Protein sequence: CASSADRGPYEQYF.

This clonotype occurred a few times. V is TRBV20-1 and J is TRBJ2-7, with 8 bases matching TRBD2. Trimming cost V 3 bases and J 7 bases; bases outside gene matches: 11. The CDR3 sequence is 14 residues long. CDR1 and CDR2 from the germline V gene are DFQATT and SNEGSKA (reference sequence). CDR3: CSARGGVIAGEQYF. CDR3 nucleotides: TGCAGTGCTAGGGGGGGCGTGATAGCGGGGGAGCAGTACTTC.

The CDR3 coding sequence is TGTGCCAGCAGTTTATTGTCGAGTCTTGAGCAGTTCTTC. Its translation: CASSLLSSLEQFF. V gene TRBV27 combines with J gene TRBJ2-1; D ambiguous. The CDR3 is made up of 13 amino acids. In germline, CDR1 is MNHEY, CDR2 SMNVEV (reference sequence). The V end was cut by 1 base, the J end by 9 bases, with 10 bases between.

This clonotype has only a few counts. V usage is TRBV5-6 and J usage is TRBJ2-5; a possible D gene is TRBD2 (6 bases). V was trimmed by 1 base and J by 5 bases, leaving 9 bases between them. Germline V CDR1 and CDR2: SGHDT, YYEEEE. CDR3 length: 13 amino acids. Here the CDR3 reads CASSLYAGETQYF. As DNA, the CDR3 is TGTGCCAGCAGCTTGTATGCGGGGGAGACCCAGTACTTC.

The CDR3 here is CSASPTAEAFF. The CDR3 region has the DNA TGCAGTGCTAGCCCTACGGCTGAAGCTTTCTTT. This chain connects TRBV20-1 to TRBJ1-1, with D unclear. This CDR3 spans 11 amino acids. Per the germline V gene, CDR1 is DFQATT and CDR2 is SNEGSKA (reference sequence). V lost 3 bases, J lost 6 bases, and 8 bases lay in between.

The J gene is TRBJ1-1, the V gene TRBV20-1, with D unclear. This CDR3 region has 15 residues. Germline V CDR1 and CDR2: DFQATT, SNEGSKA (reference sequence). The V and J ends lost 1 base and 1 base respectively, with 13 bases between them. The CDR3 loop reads CSARGSGGGNTEAFF. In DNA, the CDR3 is TGCAGTGCTAGAGGTTCGGGTGGCGGGAACACTGAAGCTTTCTTT.

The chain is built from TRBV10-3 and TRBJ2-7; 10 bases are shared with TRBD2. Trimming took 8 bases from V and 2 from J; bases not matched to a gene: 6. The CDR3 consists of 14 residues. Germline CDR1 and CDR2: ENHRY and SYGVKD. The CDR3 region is CAILSSGSPYEQYF. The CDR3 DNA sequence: TGTGCCATCCTCTCTAGCGGGAGCCCCTACGAGCAGTACTTC.

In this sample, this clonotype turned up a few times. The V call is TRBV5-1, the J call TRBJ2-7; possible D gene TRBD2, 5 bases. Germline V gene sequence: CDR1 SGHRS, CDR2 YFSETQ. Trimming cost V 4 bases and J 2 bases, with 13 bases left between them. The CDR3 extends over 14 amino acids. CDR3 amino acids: CASSKDSRTYEQYF. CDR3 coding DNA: TGCGCCAGCAGCAAGGACTCGCGGACCTACGAGCAGTACTTC.

The CDR3 DNA reads as TGTGCCAGCTCTCCCCGCAGGCGTACAGATGAGCAGTTCTTC. Encoded protein: CASSPRRRTDEQFF. J is TRBJ2-1 and V is TRBV12-3 or TRBV12-4; D gene unclear. Trimming removed 8 bases from V and 8 bases from J, with 19 bases in between. The CDR3 covers 14 residues.

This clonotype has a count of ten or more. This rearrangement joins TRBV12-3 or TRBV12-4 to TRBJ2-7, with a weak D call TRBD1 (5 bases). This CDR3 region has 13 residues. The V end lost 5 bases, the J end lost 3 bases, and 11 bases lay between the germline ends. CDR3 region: CASSRQGGYEQYF. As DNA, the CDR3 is TGTGCCAGCAGTCGCCAGGGCGGCTACGAGCAGTACTTC.

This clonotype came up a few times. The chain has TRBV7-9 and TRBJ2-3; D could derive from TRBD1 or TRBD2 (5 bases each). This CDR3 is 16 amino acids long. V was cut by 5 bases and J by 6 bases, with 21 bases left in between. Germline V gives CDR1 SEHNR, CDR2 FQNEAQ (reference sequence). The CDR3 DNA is TGTGCCAGCAGCCCACGCCGGGACCCCTGGATGGATACGCAGTATTTT. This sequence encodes CASSPRRDPWMDTQYF. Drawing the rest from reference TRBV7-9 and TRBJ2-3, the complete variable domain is DTGVSQNPRHKITKRGQNVTFRCDPISEHNRLYWYRQTLGQGPEFLTYFQNEAQLEKSRLLSDRFSAERPKGSFSTLEIQRTEQGDSAMYLCASSPRRDPWMDTQYFGPGTRLTVL.

CDR3 bases: TGCGCCAGCAGCTTAACCCAGGCAAAAGATACGCAGTATTTT. It is translated as CASSLTQAKDTQYF. The V and J genes are TRBV5-1 and TRBJ2-3; D is ambiguous. In germline, CDR1 is SGHRS, CDR2 YFSETQ. The V end was cut by 2 bases, the J end by 5 bases, with 12 bases between. The CDR3 has 14 residues.

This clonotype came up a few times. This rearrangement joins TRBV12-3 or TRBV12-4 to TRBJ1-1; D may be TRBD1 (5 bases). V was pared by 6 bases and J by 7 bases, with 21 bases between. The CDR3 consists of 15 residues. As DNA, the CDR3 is TGTGCCAGCAGGGGGACGGGCTTTTACGGGGGTGAAGCTTTCTTT. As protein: CASRGTGFYGGEAFF.

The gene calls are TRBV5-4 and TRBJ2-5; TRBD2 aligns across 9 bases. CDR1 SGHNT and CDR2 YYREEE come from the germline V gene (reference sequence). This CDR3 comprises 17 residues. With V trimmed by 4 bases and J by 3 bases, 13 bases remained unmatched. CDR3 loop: CASSPGRGGGAKETQYF. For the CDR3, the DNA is TGTGCCAGCAGCCCTGGAAGAGGCGGGGGGGCCAAAGAGACCCAGTACTTC.

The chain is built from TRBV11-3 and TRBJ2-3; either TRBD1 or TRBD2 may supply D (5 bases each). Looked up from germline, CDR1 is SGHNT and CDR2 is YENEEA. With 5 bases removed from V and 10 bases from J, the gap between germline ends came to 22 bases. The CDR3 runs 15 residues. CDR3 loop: CASSRGPPHVRAQYF. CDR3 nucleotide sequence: TGTGCCAGCAGCCGGGGACCGCCTCACGTGAGGGCGCAGTATTTT. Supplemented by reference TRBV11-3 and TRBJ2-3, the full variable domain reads EAGVVQSPRYKIIEKKQPVAFWCNPISGHNTLYWYLQNLGQGPELLIRYENEEAVDDSQLPKDRFSAERLKGVDSTLKIQPAELGDSAVYLCASSRGPPHVRAQYFGPGTRLTVL.

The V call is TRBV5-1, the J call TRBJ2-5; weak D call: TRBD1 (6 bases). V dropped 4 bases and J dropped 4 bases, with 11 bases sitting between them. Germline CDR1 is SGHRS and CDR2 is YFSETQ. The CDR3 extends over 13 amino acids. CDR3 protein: CASSNAGAETQYF. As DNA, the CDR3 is TGCGCCAGCAGCAATGCAGGGGCAGAGACCCAGTACTTC.

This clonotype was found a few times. The CDR3: CASSLRPRLSSYEQYF. The CDR3 DNA follows: TGTGCCAGCAGCTTACGGCCACGCCTAAGCTCCTACGAGCAGTACTTC. The genes are TRBV7-2 and TRBJ2-7, with D hard to call. This CDR3 comprises 16 residues. The V gene lost 2 bases and the J gene lost 0 bases, with 14 bases spanning the gap. Per the germline V gene, CDR1 is SGHTA and CDR2 is FQGNSA.